The present T cell receptor beta chain was sequenced within a study of CD4 T cells in relation to SARS-CoV-2 and coronaviruses (TCRdb year 2021). Background for the entire study: Across all 12 patients in the full convalescent cohort, ages ranged from roughly 21 to 75 years, with a median of 38. Of the 12 convalescent patients, 8 were male and 4 were female, and two of the subjects were Hispanic. Shared crossreactive spike epitopes were mapped to their HLA restriction using patient-derived lymphoblastoid cell lines. At the level of individual TCR clonotypes, the study measured memory CD4+ T cell crossreactivity between SARS-CoV-2 spike protein and common cold coronavirus spike proteins. The Adaptive Biotechnologies TCR-sequencing kit was used to sequence samples from a few pre-COVID donors and the naive versus memory experiments, while other data came from Illumina-based sequencing. For other donors in the study, expansion assays were sequenced with a different, Illumina-based TCR-beta assay. The paper's findings and limits, for the study overall: In about two thirds of donors, memory CD4+ clonotypes turned up that crossrecognized SARS-CoV-2 and at least one common cold coronavirus spike. Sequencing of naive versus memory cells indicated that the assay detects memory recall responses, not primary responses primed during culture. The study was constrained by small numbers of patients and of tested TCRs. Significantly weaker SARS-CoV-2-driven expansion was shown by crossreactive clones than by monoreactive clones, consistent with antigenic imprinting. Crossreactivity analysis was centred on spike protein, so crossreactivity against other viral proteins was not assessed. Because no donor provided both pre-pandemic and post-infection samples, tracing the source of pre-existing responses was limited.

V and J are truncated by 6 bases and 7 bases respectively, leaving an intervening sequence of 6 bases. The CDR3 numbers 11 residues from cysteine through phenylalanine. CDR3 DNA is the only sequence kept; it has 33 bases, read in frame from the first base. The germline V gene gives CDR1 as MNHEY and CDR2 as SVGEGT. On this clone: It lacks a known antigen. No base quality information exists; no much larger clone differs at one position.

Uncultured naive and memory CD4+ T cell DNA received deep-resolution immunoSEQ TCR-beta sequencing. The study's processing was this. During preprocessing, nonproductive sequences were discarded, as were any CDR3s that did not begin with C, did not end with F or W, or were shorter than 7 amino acids. Cultured and uncultured naive and memory CD4+ repertoires were searched for previously identified spike- and CEF-reactive CDR3s. CDR3 homology was measured as pairwise Levenshtein distance, computed with the stringdist R package after trimming three terminal residues from each end. TCRdb obtained this table from immuneACCESS and retained in-frame rearrangements with V and J assigned. These tables miss some clones; where compared with another copy, unresolved V genes account for less than half of the shortfall, and the remainder is unexplained. V, J and clone size were drawn from that table, and D and trimming were deduced from the DNA. This sample holds 50,000 to 70,000 clones; approximately 90% were observed only once. Together, the top ten hold roughly 0.4% of the sample.

Naive and memory CD4+ T cells were separated from cryopreserved PBMCs by first enriching for CD4 and then performing EasySep naive CD4+ T cell enrichment. Ficoll-Paque PLUS gradient centrifugation was used to isolate PBMCs from either whole blood or leukapheresis product. The PBMCs went either fresh into the expansion assay or into cryopreservation at -140 degrees C. The QIAamp Micro DNA Kit was used to extract genomic DNA from the CD4+ T cells. The source is an adult with COVID-19. The chain uses TRBV6-2 or TRBV6-3 and TRBJ1-4; the best D guess is TRBD1, with 5 bases matching. The source material was naive CD4+ T cells from PBMCs. Taken with the paper, the label for cell subset or site translates to: naive CD4+ T cells isolated by negative enrichment. Read as DNA, the sequence is TGTGCCAGCAGCCAGGGTGAAAAACTGTTTTTT. Its protein is CASSQGEKLFF.